The 3 T cell receptor beta chains in this list originate from one sample, sequenced in a study of shared clonotypes between healthy human individuals. Sequencing was performed with immunoSEQ multiplex PCR; in TCRdb, only in-frame clones are kept and a portion is missing. Here the sample spans 2 million to 2.5 million clones, about 94% being singletons. The sample was naive CD4+ T cells sorted from blood. Subset meaning: CD45RA+ positively selected. Source of these receptors: a man aged 18 to 29 in good health.

The genes are TRBV7-8 and TRBJ1-3; no reliable D call. Deletions cut 5 bases from V and 3 bases from J, with 20 bases between. CDR1 and CDR2 from the germline V gene are SGHVS and FQNEAQ. There are 17 residues in the CDR3. The CDR3 loop reads CASSLFTALPLGNTIYF. The CDR3 coding sequence is TGTGCCAGCAGCCTATTTACGGCCCTACCTCTTGGAAACACCATATATTTT.

The chain uses TRBV7-6 and TRBJ2-7; D may be TRBD1 or TRBD2 (5 bases each). Germline CDR1 reads SGHVS; CDR2 reads FNYEAQ. V was cut by 4 bases and J by 4 bases, with 11 bases left in between. This CDR3 comprises 13 residues. For the CDR3, the DNA is TGTGCCAGCAGCTCTGGGACCAGGTACGAGCAGTACTTC. Protein product: CASSSGTRYEQYF.

Comment on this clone: The same CDR3 arises from other DNA sequences in this sample as well. The V call is TRBV6-5, the J call TRBJ2-7, with no clear D. The CDR3 spans 15 residues. Germline CDR1 is MNHEY and CDR2 is SVGAGI. Trimming cost V 5 bases and J 0 bases, with 14 bases left between them. The CDR3 DNA sequence: TGTGCCAGCAGTCCTTCGGGCGGTAGCTCCTACGAGCAGTACTTC. Its protein is CASSPSGGSSYEQYF.